The clone carrying this T cell receptor (beta chain) was picked up many times. Its antigen is unknown. TCR beta CDR3 regions were amplified from RNA transcripts. Researchers ran a first-round RT-PCR on the TCR CDR3 using the HTBI primer set. One entry per CDR3 protein results from TCRdb running MiXCR on the multiplex PCR reads. The repertoire holds about 260,000 distinct CDR3 sequences, with about a sixth as singletons. Lactation, pregnancy, other autoimmune disease or uncontrolled infection excluded patients. These data are taken from a study of T cells in Graves' hyperthyroidism and ophthalmopathy. Study results and limitations: Most clonotypes expanded in the thyroid (above 0.001) were also present in blood. Stable hyperthyroidism was separated from ophthalmopathy by a model based on 13 V-J features. Ophthalmopathy, as predicted by the model, came a median roughly 6.5 months after the prediction.

The source material was blood. This TCR derives from a young woman with Graves' ophthalmopathy.

The CDR3 sequence: CASSPGQGAVNRYF. CDR3 nucleotides: TGTGCCAGCAGTCCGGGACAGGGGGCGGTTAACCGGTACTTC. The rearrangement joins TRBV28 to TRBJ2-5, with TRBD1 matching over 12 bases. The V gene's germline CDR1 is MDHEN and CDR2 SYDVKM. Trimming took 5 bases from V and 13 from J; bases not matched to a gene: 11. The CDR3 runs 14 residues.